The 9 T cell receptor beta chains in this list originate from one sample, sequenced in a study of vaccination and CD4 T cells after COVID-19. Researchers used the Oncomine TCR Beta short-read assay to sequence DNA from cultured CD4+ T cells. TCRdb reanalysed the PCR reads using MiXCR and keeps one entry per CDR3 protein. The sample has fewer than 15,000 distinct CDR3 sequences; about 61% are singletons. Antigens of these TCRs are unknown. The treatment denotes: roughly 11-day PBMC culture with coronavirus spike peptide pools or control peptides (ViraFEST assay). Sequenced: CD4+ T cells from blood, cultured in vitro. The receptor set was obtained from a human donor who had recovered from COVID-19.

The CDR3 sequence is CSARDRWEDGYTF. The CDR3 nucleotides are TGCAGTGCTAGAGATCGGTGGGAGGATGGCTACACCTTC. This chain uses TRBV20-1 with TRBJ1-2; D remains unclear. CDR1 DFQATT and CDR2 SNEGSKA come from the germline V gene (reference sequence). V shed 0 bases and J shed 6 bases, with 11 bases lying between them. This CDR3 region has 13 residues.

The rearrangement links TRBV11-3 to TRBJ2-1, with D tentatively TRBD2 (5 bases). The V and J ends lost 3 bases and 7 bases respectively, with 16 bases between them. The CDR3 length is 15 residues. Germline V lookup: CDR1 SGHNT, CDR2 YENEEA. CDR3 sequence: CASSFQAATGNEQFF. DNA of the CDR3: TGTGCCAGCAGCTTCCAAGCGGCCACGGGGAATGAGCAGTTCTTC.

This chain joins TRBV11-2 and TRBJ2-3, with 11 bases that match TRBD2. Germline CDR1 SGHAT, CDR2 FQNNGV. CDR3 length equals 17 residues. After removal of 4 bases from V and 3 bases from J, the junction contained 9 bases not matched to a gene. In DNA form, the CDR3 reads TGTGCCAGCAGCTCCTCACTAGCGGGAGCAGGAACAGATACGCAGTATTTT. It specifies CASSSSLAGAGTDTQYF.

The chain carries TRBV12-3 or TRBV12-4 and TRBJ1-2, with D possibly being TRBD1 (6 bases). The CDR3 runs to 15 residues. Trimming took 6 bases from V and 4 from J, leaving 18 bases between them. CDR3 region: CASSLSGGGIYGYTF. In DNA, the CDR3 is TGTGCCAGCAGCCTTTCCGGGGGCGGGATCTATGGCTACACCTTC.

In regard to this clonotype: Because the CDR3's place on the DNA is in doubt, the DNA is left out and the CDR3 is given as listed by TCRdb. This chain connects TRBV6-1 to TRBJ2-3; the listed D gene, TRBD1, was not tested against the DNA. Germline CDR1 and CDR2: MNHNS and SASEGT. 13 amino acids form the CDR3, both terminal residues included. The CDR3 sequence is CASSTSVPNTQYF.

This chain joins TRBV10-3 and TRBJ1-4, with TRBD1 matching 9 bases. The germline V gene encodes CDR1 ENHRY and CDR2 SYGVKD. The trim removed 6 bases at V and 3 bases at J, leaving 2 bases unmatched. This CDR3 region has 14 residues. The CDR3 spells CAISGDRANEKLFF. CDR3 DNA: TGTGCCATCAGCGGGGACAGGGCTAATGAAAAACTGTTTTTT.

The chain couples TRBV30 to TRBJ1-1; D is ambiguous. The CDR3 loop spans 13 amino acids. The germline V gene has CDR1 GTSNPN and CDR2 SVGIG (reference sequence). V lost 3 bases, J lost 0 bases, and 8 bases lay in between. CDR3 sequence: CAWSRQLNTEAFF. The CDR3 bases are TGTGCCTGGAGCCGGCAGCTGAACACTGAAGCTTTCTTT.

The chain recombines TRBV29-1 with TRBJ2-6, with D perhaps TRBD1 or TRBD2 (5 bases each). V shed 1 base and J shed 3 bases, with 7 bases lying between them. The length of the CDR3 is 14 residues. CDR1 is SQVTM and CDR2 is ANQGSEA in the germline V gene. The CDR3 sequence is CSVEGGDGANVLTF. The CDR3 region has the DNA TGCAGCGTTGAAGGAGGGGATGGGGCCAACGTCCTGACTTTC.

CDR3 residues: CASKGGQGFFSPLHF. As DNA, the CDR3 is TGTGCCAGCAAAGGAGGACAGGGGTTTTTTTCACCCCTCCACTTT. This chain connects TRBV28 to TRBJ1-6, with 9 positions matching TRBD1. This CDR3 is built from 15 residues. CDR1 MDHEN and CDR2 SYDVKM come from the germline V gene. J gave up 9 bases and V 7 bases, and 10 bases lay outside the gene matches.